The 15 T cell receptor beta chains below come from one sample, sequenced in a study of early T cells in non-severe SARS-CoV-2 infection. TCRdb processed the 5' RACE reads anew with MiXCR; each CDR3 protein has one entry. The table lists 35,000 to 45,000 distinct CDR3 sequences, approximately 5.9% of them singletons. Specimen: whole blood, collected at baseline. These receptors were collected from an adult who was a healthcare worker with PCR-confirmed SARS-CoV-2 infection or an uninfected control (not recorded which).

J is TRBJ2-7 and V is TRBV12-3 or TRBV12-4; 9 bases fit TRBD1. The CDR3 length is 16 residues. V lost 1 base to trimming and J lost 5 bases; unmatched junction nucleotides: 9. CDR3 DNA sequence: TGTGCCAGCAGTTTAGGGGAGGACAGGGGAAAGAACGAGCAGTACTTC. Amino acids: CASSLGEDRGKNEQYF.

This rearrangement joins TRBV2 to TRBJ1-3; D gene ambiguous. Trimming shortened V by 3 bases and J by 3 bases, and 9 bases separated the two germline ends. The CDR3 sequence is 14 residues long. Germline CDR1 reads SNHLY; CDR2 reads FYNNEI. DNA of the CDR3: TGTGCCAGCAGTGAGGCAACCTATGGAAACACCATATATTTT. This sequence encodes CASSEATYGNTIYF.

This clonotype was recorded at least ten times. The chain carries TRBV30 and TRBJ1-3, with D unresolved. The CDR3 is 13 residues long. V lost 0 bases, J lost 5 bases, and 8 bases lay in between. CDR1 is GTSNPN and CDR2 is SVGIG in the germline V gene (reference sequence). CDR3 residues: CAWSVTGRNTIYF. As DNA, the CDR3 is TGTGCCTGGAGTGTAACGGGGAGAAACACCATATATTTT.

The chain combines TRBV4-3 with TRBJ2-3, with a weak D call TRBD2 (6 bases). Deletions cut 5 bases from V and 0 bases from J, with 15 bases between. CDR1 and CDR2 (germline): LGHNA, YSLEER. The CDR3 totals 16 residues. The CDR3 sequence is CASSGTGTLSTDTQYF. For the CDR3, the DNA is TGCGCCAGCAGCGGGACCGGGACTCTAAGCACAGATACGCAGTATTTT.

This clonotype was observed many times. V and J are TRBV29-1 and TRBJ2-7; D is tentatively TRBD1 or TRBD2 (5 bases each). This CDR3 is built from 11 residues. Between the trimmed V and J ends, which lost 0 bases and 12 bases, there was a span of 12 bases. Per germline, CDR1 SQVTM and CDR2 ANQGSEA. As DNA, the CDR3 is TGCAGCGTTGAAGAGGGACGAGCTCCGTACTTC. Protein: CSVEEGRAPYF.

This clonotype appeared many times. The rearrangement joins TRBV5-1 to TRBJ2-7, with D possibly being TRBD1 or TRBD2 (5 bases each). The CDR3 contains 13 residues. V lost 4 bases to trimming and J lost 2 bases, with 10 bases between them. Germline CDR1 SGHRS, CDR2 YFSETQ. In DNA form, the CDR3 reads TGCGCCAGCAGCCATGGGACGGCCTACGAGCAGTACTTC. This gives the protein CASSHGTAYEQYF. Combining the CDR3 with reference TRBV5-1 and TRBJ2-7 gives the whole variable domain KAGVTQTPRYLIKTRGQQVTLSCSPISGHRSVSWYQQTPGQGLQFLFEYFSETQRNKGNFPGRFSGRQFSNSRSEMNVSTLELGDSALYLCASSHGTAYEQYFGPGTRLTVT.

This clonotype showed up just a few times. CDR3 sequence: CASSLGISAGELFF. In nucleotides, the CDR3 is TGTGCCAGCAGCTTAGGTATATCCGCCGGGGAGCTGTTTTTT. The chain links TRBV7-9 to TRBJ2-2, with D hard to call. Trimming left V 1 base short and J 6 bases short, with 9 bases between. Germline CDR1 reads SEHNR; CDR2 reads FQNEAQ (reference sequence). The CDR3 contains 14 residues.

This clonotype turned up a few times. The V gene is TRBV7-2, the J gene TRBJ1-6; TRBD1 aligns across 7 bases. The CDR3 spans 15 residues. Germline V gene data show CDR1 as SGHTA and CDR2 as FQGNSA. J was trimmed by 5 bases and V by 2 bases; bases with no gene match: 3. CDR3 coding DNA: TGTGCCAGCAGCTTAAGACAGGGCCATAATTCACCCCTCCACTTT. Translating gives CASSLRQGHNSPLHF.

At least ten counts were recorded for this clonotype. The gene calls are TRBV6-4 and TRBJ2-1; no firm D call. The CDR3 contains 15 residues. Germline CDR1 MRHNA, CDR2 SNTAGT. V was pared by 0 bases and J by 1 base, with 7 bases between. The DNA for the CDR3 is TGTGCCAGCAGTGACTCCCAGGCTTCCTACAATGAGCAGTTCTTC. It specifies CASSDSQASYNEQFF.

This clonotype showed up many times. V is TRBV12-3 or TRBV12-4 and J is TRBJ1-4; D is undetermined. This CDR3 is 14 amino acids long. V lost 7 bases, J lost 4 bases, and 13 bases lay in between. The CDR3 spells CASKYMDGNEKLFF. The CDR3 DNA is TGTGCCAGCAAGTACATGGACGGTAATGAAAAACTGTTTTTT.

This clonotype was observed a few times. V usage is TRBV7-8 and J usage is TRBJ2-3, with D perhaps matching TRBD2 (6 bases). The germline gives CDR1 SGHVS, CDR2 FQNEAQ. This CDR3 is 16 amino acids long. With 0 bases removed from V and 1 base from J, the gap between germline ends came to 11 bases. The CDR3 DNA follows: TGTGCCAGCAGCTTAGCCGGCGGGATTCGCACAGATACGCAGTATTTT. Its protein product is CASSLAGGIRTDTQYF.

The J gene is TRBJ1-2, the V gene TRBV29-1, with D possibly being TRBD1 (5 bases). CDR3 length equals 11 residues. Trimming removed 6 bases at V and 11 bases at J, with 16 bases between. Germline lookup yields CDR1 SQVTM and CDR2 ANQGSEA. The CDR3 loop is CSVTDAGWYTF. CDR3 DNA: TGCAGCGTAACCGATGCAGGGTGGTACACCTTC.

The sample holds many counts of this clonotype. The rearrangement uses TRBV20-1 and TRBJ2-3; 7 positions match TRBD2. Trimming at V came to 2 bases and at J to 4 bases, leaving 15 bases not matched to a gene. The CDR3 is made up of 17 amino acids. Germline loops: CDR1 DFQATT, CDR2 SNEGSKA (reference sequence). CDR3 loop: CSARSSSGVRSADTQYF. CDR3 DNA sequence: TGCAGTGCTAGATCCTCTAGCGGCGTCCGATCGGCAGATACGCAGTATTTT.

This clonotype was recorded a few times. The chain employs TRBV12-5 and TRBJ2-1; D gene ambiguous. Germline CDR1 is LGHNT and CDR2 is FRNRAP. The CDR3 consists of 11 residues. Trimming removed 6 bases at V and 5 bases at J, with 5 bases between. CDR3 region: CASGPDNEQFF. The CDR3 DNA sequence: TGTGCTAGTGGGCCCGACAATGAGCAGTTCTTC.

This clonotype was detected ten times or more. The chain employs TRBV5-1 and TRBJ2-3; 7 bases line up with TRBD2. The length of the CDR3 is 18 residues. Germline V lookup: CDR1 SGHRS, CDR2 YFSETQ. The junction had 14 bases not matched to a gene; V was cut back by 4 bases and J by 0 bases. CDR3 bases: TGCGCCAGCAGCCCAACCCCCAGACTAGCTTCTAGCACAGATACGCAGTATTTT. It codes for CASSPTPRLASSTDTQYF.